These 13 T cell receptor beta chains were all obtained from the same sample, sequenced in a study of cytomegalovirus exposure and HLA in healthy donors. 13 Jbeta primers and 60 Vbeta primers were used for the PCR. Assay used: immunoSEQ multiplex PCR; TCRdb lists only in-frame clones, some missing. The sample lists about 110,000 clones, approximately 80% seen once, with over 2% in the top ten. What was sequenced was PBMCs. The receptors come from a woman between 25 and 40 years old in good health and CMV-seronegative.

The rearrangement uses TRBV29-1 and TRBJ2-2; D call uncertain. CDR1 is SQVTM and CDR2 is ANQGSEA in the germline V gene. The CDR3 totals 13 residues. V lost 2 bases and J lost 2, with 6 bases in between. CDR3 sequence (DNA): TGCAGCGTTGAACTCACTAACACCGGGGAGCTGTTTTTT. It specifies CSVELTNTGELFF.

This clone has a handful of counts. The chain carries TRBV6-5 and TRBJ2-1; perhaps TRBD2 as D (5 bases). There are 15 residues in the CDR3. V was pared by 0 bases and J by 7 bases, with 13 bases between. Germline lookup yields CDR1 MNHEY and CDR2 SVGAGI. The CDR3 protein is CASSYSPAGGNEQFF. In DNA form, the CDR3 reads TGTGCCAGCAGTTACTCGCCTGCGGGTGGTAATGAGCAGTTCTTC.

The chain uses TRBV7-2 and TRBJ2-1; no clear D gene. The CDR3 sequence is 13 residues long. Trimming cost V 1 base and J 7 bases, with 8 bases left between them. Germline V gene lookup returns CDR1 SGHTA and CDR2 FQGNSA. In nucleotides, the CDR3 is TGTGCCAGCAGCTTAGTTTCCCCGAATGAGCAGTTCTTC. The encoded protein is CASSLVSPNEQFF.

The rearrangement links TRBV4-1 to TRBJ1-1; 7 positions agree with TRBD1. The CDR3 is 14 amino acids. V trimming: 1 base; J trimming: 5 bases; junction bases outside the gene matches: 4. CDR1 is MGHRA, CDR2 YSYEKL, per germline. CDR3 bases: TGCGCCAGCAGCCAAGGATTACAGGGGACTGAAGCTTTCTTT. Protein product: CASSQGLQGTEAFF.

The gene calls are TRBV29-1 and TRBJ1-5; TRBD1 matches 7 bases. From germline, CDR1 is SQVTM and CDR2 ANQGSEA. This CDR3 region has 13 residues. With 7 bases clipped from V and 5 bases from J, the junction kept 8 bases outside the gene matches. This chain's CDR3 is CSGAGGPDQPQHF. The CDR3 bases are TGCAGCGGTGCAGGGGGGCCGGATCAGCCCCAGCATTTT.

The rearrangement links TRBV6-6 to TRBJ1-2; tentatively, D is TRBD1 (5 bases). Trimming stripped 6 bases from V and 2 bases from J, with 16 bases between. Germline V gene lookup returns CDR1 MNHNY and CDR2 SVGAGI (reference sequence). This CDR3 spans 15 amino acids. The CDR3 DNA reads TGTGCCAGCAGCTCTCAGGGAGGTAACAACTATGGCTACACCTTC. This encodes CASSSQGGNNYGYTF.

The rearrangement uses TRBV5-4 and TRBJ2-7, with a possible D match to TRBD2 (6 bases). V was shortened by 2 bases and J by 5 bases, with 17 bases between the two germline ends. CDR1 is SGHNT and CDR2 is YYREEE in the germline V gene (reference sequence). CDR3 size: 15 residues. CDR3 protein: CASSLSRGTVDEQYF. The CDR3 region has the DNA TGTGCCAGCAGCTTATCACGGGGGACTGTTGACGAGCAGTACTTC.

The V gene is TRBV28, the J gene TRBJ1-2; D is ambiguous. The V end was cut by 4 bases, the J end by 8 bases, with 8 bases between. Germline CDR1 and CDR2: MDHEN and SYDVKM. The CDR3 contains 11 residues. CDR3 sequence: CASSWAGGYTF. In DNA form, the CDR3 reads TGTGCCAGCAGTTGGGCGGGAGGCTACACCTTC.

The chain employs TRBV5-8 and TRBJ1-1; D uncertain. This CDR3 contains 14 residues. Deletions cut 1 base from V and 1 base from J, with 8 bases between. The germline CDR1 and CDR2 sequences are SGHTS and YDEGEE. The CDR3 bases are TGTGCCAGCAGCTTGACAGTCTCGAACACTGAAGCTTTCTTT. Encoded protein: CASSLTVSNTEAFF.

This clone showed up just once. V and J are TRBV28 and TRBJ2-2; a weak D match, TRBD2 (5 bases). Looked up from germline, CDR1 is MDHEN and CDR2 is SYDVKM. Trimming shortened V by 5 bases and J by 6 bases, and 19 bases separated the two germline ends. This CDR3 comprises 16 residues. In DNA form, the CDR3 reads TGTGCCAGCAGTCCCCCGGGATTAATCGAGGCCGGGGAGCTGTTTTTT. Protein: CASSPPGLIEAGELFF.

The V gene is TRBV28, the J gene TRBJ1-1, with D tentatively TRBD1 (5 bases). Trimming pared 4 bases from V and 0 bases from J, leaving 15 bases between. The CDR3 contains 16 residues. Germline loops: CDR1 MDHEN, CDR2 SYDVKM. CDR3 coding DNA: TGTGCCAGCAGTTCACCAGGGTTATCCTTGAACACTGAAGCTTTCTTT. This translates into CASSSPGLSLNTEAFF.

The table lists this clone with a count of one. J is TRBJ2-7 and V is TRBV28; possibly TRBD1 for D (5 bases). The V end lost 2 bases, the J end lost 3 bases, and 8 bases lay between the germline ends. CDR1 is MDHEN and CDR2 is SYDVKM in the germline V gene. The CDR3 is 13 residues long. The CDR3 is CASSLAQVYEQYF. The CDR3 DNA follows: TGTGCCAGCAGTTTAGCACAGGTCTACGAGCAGTACTTC.

The chain carries TRBV30 and TRBJ2-1, with 10 bases identical to TRBD2. The V and J ends lost 0 bases and 2 bases, in that order; junction bases with no gene match: 13. Germline V gene lookup returns CDR1 GTSNPN and CDR2 SVGIG (reference sequence). The CDR3 is made up of 19 amino acids. The CDR3 DNA reads TGTGCCTGGAGTGTAGATCTGGCTAGCGGGAGTATAACCTACAATGAGCAGTTCTTC. This gives the protein CAWSVDLASGSITYNEQFF.